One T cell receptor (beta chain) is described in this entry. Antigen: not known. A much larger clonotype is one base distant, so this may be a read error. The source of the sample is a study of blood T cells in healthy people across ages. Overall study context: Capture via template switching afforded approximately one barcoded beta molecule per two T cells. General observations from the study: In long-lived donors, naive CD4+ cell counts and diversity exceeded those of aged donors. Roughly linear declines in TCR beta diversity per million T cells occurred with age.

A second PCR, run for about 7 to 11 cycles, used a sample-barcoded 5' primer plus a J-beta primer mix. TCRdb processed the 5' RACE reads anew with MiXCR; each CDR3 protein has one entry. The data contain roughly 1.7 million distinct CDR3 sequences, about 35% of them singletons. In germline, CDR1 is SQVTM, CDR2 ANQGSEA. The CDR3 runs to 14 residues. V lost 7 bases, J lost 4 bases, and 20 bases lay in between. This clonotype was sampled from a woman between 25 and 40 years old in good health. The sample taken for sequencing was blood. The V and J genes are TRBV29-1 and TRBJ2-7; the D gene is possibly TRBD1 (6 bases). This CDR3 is CSALLGQLGYEQYF. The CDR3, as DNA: TGCAGCGCGCTACTTGGACAGTTAGGGTACGAGCAGTACTTC.